This TCR beta chain stems from a study of T cells after yellow fever vaccination. Whole-study results and caveats: A small proportion of clonotypes was detected in both the CD4 and CD8 compartments. Contamination by abundant bulk-population clonotypes could be present in FACS-sorted repertoires. The booster response re-showed most primary clones: roughly 97% CD4, roughly 91% CD8.

The 5'RACE template-switching step produced TCR cDNA and added a universal primer site and UMIs. TCRdb re-analysed the 5' RACE reads in MiXCR, keeping a single row per CDR3 protein. The table has about 320,000 distinct CDR3 sequences, around 6.8% seen once. About this clonotype: Its antigen remains unidentified.

The germline CDR1 and CDR2 sequences are MNHEY and SVGAGI. J gave up 4 bases and V 11 bases, and 9 bases lay outside the gene matches. The CDR3 covers 14 residues. The receptor's source is a man in his late teens or twenties who received the YFV17D yellow fever vaccine. The chain has TRBV6-5 and TRBJ2-1; TRBD1 agrees at 9 bases. The sample in question was PBMCs, obtained roughly 46 days after the first yellow fever vaccination. In nucleotides, the CDR3 is TGTGCCGGAGTCCGGGACAGGGTTTACAATGAGCAGTTCTTC. It encodes CAGVRDRVYNEQFF.